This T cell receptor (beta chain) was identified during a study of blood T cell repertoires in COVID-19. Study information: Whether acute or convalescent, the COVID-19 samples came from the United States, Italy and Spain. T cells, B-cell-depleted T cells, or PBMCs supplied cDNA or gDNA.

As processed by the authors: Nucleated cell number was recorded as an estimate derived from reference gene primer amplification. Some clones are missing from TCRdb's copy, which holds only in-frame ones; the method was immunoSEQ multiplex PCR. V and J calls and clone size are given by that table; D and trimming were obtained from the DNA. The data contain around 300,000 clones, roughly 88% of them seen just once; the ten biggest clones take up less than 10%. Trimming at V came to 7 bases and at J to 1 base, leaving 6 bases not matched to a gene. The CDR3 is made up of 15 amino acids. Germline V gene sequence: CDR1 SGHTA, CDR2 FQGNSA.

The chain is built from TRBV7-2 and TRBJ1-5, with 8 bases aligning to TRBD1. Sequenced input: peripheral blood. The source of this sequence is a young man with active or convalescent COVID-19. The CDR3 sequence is CASTKTGGSNQPQHF. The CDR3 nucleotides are TGTGCCAGCACAAAAACAGGGGGAAGCAATCAGCCCCAGCATTTT.